This T cell receptor (beta chain) came from a study of cytomegalovirus exposure and HLA in healthy donors. Study outcomes and limitations: With later analysis, a missense DCLRE1C variant became linked to TCR beta V- and J-gene trimming.

The PCR made use of 60 Vbeta and 13 Jbeta primers. Repertoires were generated with immunoSEQ multiplex PCR, while TCRdb's copy carries only in-frame clones and drops some. The sample lists approximately 46,000 clones, about 70% occurring once. As to this clone: Its specificity is unknown.

The CDR3 consists of 16 residues. V lost 0 bases and J 2 bases, leaving 14 bases between the germline ends. Germline CDR1 is SGHDT and CDR2 is YYEEEE. Input material: PBMCs. The clonotype was recovered from a man aged 30 to 39 in good health and CMV-seronegative. This chain connects TRBV5-6 to TRBJ2-5, with D perhaps matching TRBD2 (6 bases). The CDR3 spells CASSLVDGSGQETQYF. CDR3 DNA sequence: TGTGCCAGCAGCTTGGTTGACGGGAGTGGGCAAGAGACCCAGTACTTC.